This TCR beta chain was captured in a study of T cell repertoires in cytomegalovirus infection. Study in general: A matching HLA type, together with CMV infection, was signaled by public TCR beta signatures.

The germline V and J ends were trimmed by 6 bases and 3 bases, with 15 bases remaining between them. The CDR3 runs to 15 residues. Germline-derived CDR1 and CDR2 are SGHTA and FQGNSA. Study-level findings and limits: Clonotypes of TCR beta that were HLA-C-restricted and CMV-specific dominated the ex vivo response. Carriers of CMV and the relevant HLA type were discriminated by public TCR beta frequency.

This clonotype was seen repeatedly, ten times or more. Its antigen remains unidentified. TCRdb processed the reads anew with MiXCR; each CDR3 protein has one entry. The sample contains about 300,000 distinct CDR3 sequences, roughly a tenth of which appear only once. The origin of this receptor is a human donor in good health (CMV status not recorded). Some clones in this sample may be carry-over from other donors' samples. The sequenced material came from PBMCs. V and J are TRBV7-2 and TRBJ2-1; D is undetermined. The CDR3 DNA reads TGTGCCAGCAGTTTTGGACCAGCACTCTACAATGAGCAGTTCTTC. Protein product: CASSFGPALYNEQFF.